Reported below is one T cell receptor (beta chain). What it recognizes is unknown. Assay used: immunoSEQ multiplex PCR; TCRdb lists only in-frame clones, some missing. The sample holds 200,000 to 250,000 clones; over 70% are singletons and the top ten take about an eighth. The source of the sample is a study of cytomegalovirus exposure and HLA in healthy donors. Overall study results and limits: There were over 150 TCR beta chains listed as cytomegalovirus-associated.

Trimming cost V 6 bases and J 7 bases, with 15 bases left between them. There are 13 residues in the CDR3. Germline V gene sequence: CDR1 SNHLY, CDR2 FYNNEI. A 120-subject validation cohort, separate from the approximately 670-subject first cohort, supplied the donors. The sample comprised PBMCs. This sequence was found in a woman in her 30s in good health and CMV-seropositive. V is TRBV2 and J is TRBJ1-2; possibly TRBD1 for D (6 bases). This CDR3 is CASSRDTATGYTF. The DNA for the CDR3 is TGTGCCAGCAGCCGGGACACGGCAACTGGCTACACCTTC.